These T cell receptor beta chains were read from a single sample in a study of patients and donors after allogeneic stem cell transplantation. MiXCR was run by TCRdb on the RT-PCR reads, yielding one entry per CDR3 protein. The sample contains approximately 200,000 distinct CDR3 sequences, less than 50% of which appear only once. What was sequenced was blood, either unsorted or a sorted T cell fraction (not recorded which). All receptors derive from a human donor who was either an allogeneic HSCT recipient or a stem cell or donor lymphocyte infusion donor (not recorded which). It is not recorded whose cells these are; they may come from a transplant donor. Both conserved end residues are part of each CDR3. Each record gives: CDR3 length, V gene, D gene, J gene, clone size, CDR3 protein, CDR3 DNA. The D gene is left open where the match is weak. The listing skips clone size in some rows; elsewhere it reads once, few, many or a size class.

len: 15
v_gene: TRBV4-2
d_gene: NA
j_gene: TRBJ2-7
abundance: NA
CDR3aa: CASSQDSNGPYEQYF
CDR3nt: TGTGCCAGCAGCCAAGATTCCAACGGCCCCTACGAGCAGTACTTC

len: 13
v_gene: TRBV10-2
d_gene: NA
j_gene: TRBJ1-5
abundance: NA
CDR3aa: CARRAGKLQPQHF
CDR3nt: TGCGCCAGGAGGGCCGGAAAGCTTCAGCCCCAGCATTTT

len: 16
v_gene: TRBV7-2
d_gene: TRBD2
j_gene: TRBJ2-1
abundance: few
CDR3aa: CASSLRTSGGIYEQFF
CDR3nt: TGTGCCAGCAGCTTGAGGACTAGCGGGGGGATATATGAGCAGTTCTTC

len: 16
v_gene: TRBV11-2
d_gene: NA
j_gene: TRBJ1-1
abundance: few
CDR3aa: CASNPFGKNTNTEAFF
CDR3nt: TGTGCCAGCAATCCCTTTGGGAAAAACACGAACACTGAAGCTTTCTTT

len: 15
v_gene: TRBV5-1
d_gene: TRBD1
j_gene: TRBJ1-2
abundance: few
CDR3aa: CASRAGTGNDYGYTF
CDR3nt: TGCGCCAGCAGAGCCGGGACAGGGAATGACTATGGCTACACCTTC

len: 13
v_gene: TRBV12-3/TRBV12-4
d_gene: NA
j_gene: TRBJ1-1
abundance: NA
CDR3aa: CASSLSRAGEAFF
CDR3nt: TGTGCCAGCAGTTTATCACGGGCGGGAGAAGCTTTCTTT

len: 13
v_gene: TRBV5-6
d_gene: NA
j_gene: TRBJ1-6
abundance: NA
CDR3aa: CASSLWGSPPLHF
CDR3nt: TGTGCCAGCAGCCTGTGGGGGAGCCCACCCCTCCACTTT

len: 14
v_gene: TRBV20-1
d_gene: NA
j_gene: TRBJ2-2
abundance: NA
CDR3aa: CSASWTLAAGELFF
CDR3nt: TGCAGTGCTAGTTGGACCCTCGCTGCCGGGGAGCTGTTTTTT

len: 16
v_gene: TRBV7-9
d_gene: NA
j_gene: TRBJ1-5
abundance: NA
CDR3aa: CASSLDSGMGNQPQHF
CDR3nt: TGTGCCAGCAGCTTAGATTCGGGGATGGGCAATCAGCCCCAGCATTTT

len: 12
v_gene: TRBV20-1
d_gene: NA
j_gene: TRBJ1-2
abundance: NA
CDR3aa: CSARQWGAGYTF
CDR3nt: TGCAGTGCTAGACAATGGGGGGCTGGCTACACCTTC

len: 13
v_gene: TRBV3-1
d_gene: NA
j_gene: TRBJ2-5
abundance: few
CDR3aa: CASSQVIQETQYF
CDR3nt: TGTGCCAGCAGCCAAGTCATACAAGAGACCCAGTACTTC

len: 16
v_gene: TRBV2
d_gene: TRBD1
j_gene: TRBJ1-1
abundance: few
CDR3aa: CASGMSTGIMNTEAFF
CDR3nt: TGTGCCAGCGGCATGTCGACAGGGATAATGAACACTGAAGCTTTCTTT

len: 14
v_gene: TRBV12-3/TRBV12-4
d_gene: NA
j_gene: TRBJ1-2
abundance: few
CDR3aa: CASSLGAAPRGYTF
CDR3nt: TGTGCCAGCAGTTTAGGGGCAGCCCCAAGGGGCTACACCTTC

len: 14
v_gene: TRBV28
d_gene: NA
j_gene: TRBJ1-1
abundance: few
CDR3aa: CASSLFRGVAEAFF
CDR3nt: TGTGCCAGCAGTTTATTTCGGGGAGTGGCTGAAGCTTTCTTT

len: 14
v_gene: TRBV29-1
d_gene: NA
j_gene: TRBJ2-7
abundance: NA
CDR3aa: CSVEAQVSSYEQYF
CDR3nt: TGCAGCGTTGAAGCTCAGGTTAGCTCCTACGAGCAGTACTTC

len: 15
v_gene: TRBV20-1
d_gene: NA
j_gene: TRBJ2-2
abundance: NA
CDR3aa: CSALTARGLNGELFF
CDR3nt: TGCAGTGCCCTAACTGCCCGGGGGCTGAACGGGGAGCTGTTTTTT

len: 14
v_gene: TRBV15
d_gene: NA
j_gene: TRBJ1-5
abundance: NA
CDR3aa: CATSRDLGDQPQHF
CDR3nt: TGTGCCACCAGCAGAGATCTAGGGGACCAGCCCCAGCATTTT